This T cell receptor beta chain was recovered during a study of blood T cell repertoires in COVID-19. Across the whole study: Both acute and convalescent COVID-19 samples were obtained from the United States, Italy and Spain.

Sequencing was performed with immunoSEQ multiplex PCR; in TCRdb, only in-frame clones are kept and a portion is missing. The sample has roughly 86,000 clones; around 81% are singletons. The V and J ends lost 5 bases and 5 bases, in that order; junction bases with no gene match: 7. The germline gives CDR1 SGHNT, CDR2 YYREEE (reference sequence). CDR3 length: 14 amino acids. The V and J genes are TRBV5-4 and TRBJ2-1, with TRBD2 identical over 7 bases. The sequenced sample consisted of peripheral blood. The clonotype comes from a man in his fifties or sixties who had recovered from COVID-19. In DNA, the CDR3 is TGTGCCAGCAGTTACCGGGGAGGGGACAATGAGCAGTTCTTC. This encodes CASSYRGGDNEQFF.